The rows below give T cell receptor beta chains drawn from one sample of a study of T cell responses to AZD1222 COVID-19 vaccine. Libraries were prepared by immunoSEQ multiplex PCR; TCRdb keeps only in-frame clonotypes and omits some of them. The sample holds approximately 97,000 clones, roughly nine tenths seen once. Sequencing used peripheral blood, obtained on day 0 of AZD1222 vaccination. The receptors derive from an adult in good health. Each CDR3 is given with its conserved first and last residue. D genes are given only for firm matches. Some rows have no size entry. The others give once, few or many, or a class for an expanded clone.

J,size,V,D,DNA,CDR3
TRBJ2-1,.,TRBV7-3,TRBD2,TGTGCCAGCAGCTTAGCGGGAGGGCCTTCTGAGCAGTTCTTC,CASSLAGGPSEQFF
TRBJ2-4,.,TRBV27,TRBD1,TGTGCCAGCAGTCTCGACAGGGATAGAAACATTCAGTACTTC,CASSLDRDRNIQYF
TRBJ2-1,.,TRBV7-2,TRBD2,TGTGCCAGCAGCTTAGTAGCGGGGGGTTACAATGAGCAGTTCTTC,CASSLVAGGYNEQFF
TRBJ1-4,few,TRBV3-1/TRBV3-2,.,TGTGCCAGCAGCCAAGATCCGGGGGGAGGTGAAAAACTGTTTTTT,CASSQDPGGGEKLFF
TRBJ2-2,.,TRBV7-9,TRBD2,TGTGCCAGCAGCTTGCCTAGCGGGACCGGGGAGCTGTTTTTT,CASSLPSGTGELFF
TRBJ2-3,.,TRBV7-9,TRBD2,TGTGCCAGCAGCTCCGGACTAGCGGGGGTCACAGATACGCAGTATTTT,CASSSGLAGVTDTQYF
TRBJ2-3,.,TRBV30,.,TGTGCCTGGAGTTCGAGTAACACAGATACGCAGTATTTT,CAWSSSNTDTQYF
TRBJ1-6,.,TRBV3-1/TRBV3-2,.,TGTGCCAGCAGCCACGGCAGGGTGTATAATTCACCCCTCCACTTT,CASSHGRVYNSPLHF
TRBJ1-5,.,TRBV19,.,TGTGCCAGTAGTATGGGCTGGGGTCGAGGCCAGCATTTT,CASSMGWGRGQHF
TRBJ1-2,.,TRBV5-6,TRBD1,TGTGCCAGCAGCTTCGGCCTCAACAGGGGCGCGGGTTATGGCTACACCTTC,CASSFGLNRGAGYGYTF
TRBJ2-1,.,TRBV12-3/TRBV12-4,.,TGTGCCAGCAGTGGGTACAATGAGCAGTTCTTC,CASSGYNEQFF
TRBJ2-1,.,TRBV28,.,TGTGCCAGCAGTTCCGTAGCTGAGGGGGGGCCCAAACAGTTCTTC,CASSSVAEGGPKQFF
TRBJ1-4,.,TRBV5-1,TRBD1,TGCGCCAGCAGCTGGCGACAGGGCGGGTCTGAAAAACTGTTTTTT,CASSWRQGGSEKLFF
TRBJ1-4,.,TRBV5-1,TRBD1,TGCGCCAGCAGCTCCACAGGGGGCGATGAAAAACTGTTTTTT,CASSSTGGDEKLFF
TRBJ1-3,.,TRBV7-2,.,TGTGCCAGCAGCTTAGCGTTGTCTGGAAACACCATATATTTT,CASSLALSGNTIYF
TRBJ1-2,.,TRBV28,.,TGTGCCAGCAGTCCCCCTTGGGGGGCGCGGGGCTACACCTTC,CASSPPWGARGYTF
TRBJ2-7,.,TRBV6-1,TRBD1,TGTGCCAGCAGTGATTTGAGGGGGCCTGTCGTTACCTACGAGCAGTACTTC,CASSDLRGPVVTYEQYF
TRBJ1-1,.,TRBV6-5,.,TGTGCCAGCATTAAAGAGGGGGGGAGGACTGAAGCTTTCTTT,CASIKEGGRTEAFF
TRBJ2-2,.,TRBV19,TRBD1,TGTGCCAGTAGGGCATTCTTTGGGACAGCGAACACCGGGGAGCTGTTTTTT,CASRAFFGTANTGELFF
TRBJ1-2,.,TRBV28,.,TGTGCCAGCAGTTTCGGGGGGGTCTATGGCTACACCTTC,CASSFGGVYGYTF
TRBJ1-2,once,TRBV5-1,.,TGCGCCAGCAGCAATTCGACGGCTCACTATGGCTACACCTTC,CASSNSTAHYGYTF
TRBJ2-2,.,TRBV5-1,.,TGCGCCAGCAGGGAGGGATTCGGGGAGCTGTTTTTT,CASREGFGELFF
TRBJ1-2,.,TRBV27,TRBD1,TGTGCCAGCAGTCTTATTGGACAGGGTGGCGGCTACACCTTC,CASSLIGQGGGYTF
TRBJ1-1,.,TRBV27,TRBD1,TGTGCCAGCAGGCTAGGGGGCGCGGGCACTGAAGCTTTCTTT,CASRLGGAGTEAFF
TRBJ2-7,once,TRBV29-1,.,TGCAGCGTTGGGCGGTGGAGTGGCAACTCCTACGAGCAGTACTTC,CSVGRWSGNSYEQYF
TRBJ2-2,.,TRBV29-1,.,TGCAGCGTTCGACACACCGGGGAGCTGTTTTTT,CSVRHTGELFF
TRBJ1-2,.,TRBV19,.,TGTGCCAGTGACCGACAGCCTGGCTATGGCTACACCTTC,CASDRQPGYGYTF
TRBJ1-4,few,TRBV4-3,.,TGCGCCAGCAGCCAGGAAACAGGGGAAAAACTGTTTTTT,CASSQETGEKLFF
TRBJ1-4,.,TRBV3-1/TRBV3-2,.,TGTGCCAGCAGCCAAGATCTGACGGGACTCAATGAAAAACTGTTTTTT,CASSQDLTGLNEKLFF
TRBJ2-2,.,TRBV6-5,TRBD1,TGTGCCAGCAGGAGGGACAGGGTGGGCACCGGGGAGCTGTTTTTT,CASRRDRVGTGELFF
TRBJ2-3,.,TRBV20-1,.,TGCAGTGAGGAGAGGGCAGATACGCAGTATTTT,CSEERADTQYF
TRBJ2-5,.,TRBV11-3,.,TGTGCCAGCAGCTTAGGAGTGGGTACTGCGGAGACCCAGTACTTC,CASSLGVGTAETQYF
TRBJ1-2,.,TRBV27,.,TGTGCCAGCAGTTTACGGCAGGAGAACTATGGCTACACCTTC,CASSLRQENYGYTF
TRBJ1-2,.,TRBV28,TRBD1,TGTGCCAGCAGCATCAGGGGGCCCCGTGGCTACACCTTC,CASSIRGPRGYTF
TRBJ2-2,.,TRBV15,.,TGTGCCACCAGCCCTGGGGAGCTGTTTTTT,CATSPGELFF
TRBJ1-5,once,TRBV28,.,TGTGCCAGCAGTTTCGGTTATCAGCCCCAGCATTTT,CASSFGYQPQHF
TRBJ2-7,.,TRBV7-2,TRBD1,TGTGCCAGCAGCTTTGGGCAGGGGGCACTCTACGAGCAGTACTTC,CASSFGQGALYEQYF
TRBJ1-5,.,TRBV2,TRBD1,TGTGCCAGCAGCGATACAGGGGGCTATCAGCCCCAGCATTTT,CASSDTGGYQPQHF
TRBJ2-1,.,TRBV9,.,TGTGCCAGCAGCGAGCCGAATGAGCAGTTCTTC,CASSEPNEQFF
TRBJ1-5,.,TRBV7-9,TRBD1,TGTGCCAGCAGTTACGGACAGGTCAATCAGCCCCAGCATTTT,CASSYGQVNQPQHF
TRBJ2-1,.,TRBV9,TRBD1,TGTGCCAGCAGCGCTCGGACAGGATCCTACAATGAGCAGTTCTTC,CASSARTGSYNEQFF
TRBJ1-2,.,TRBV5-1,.,TGCGCCAGCAGCCCAATTTTAGGGCCTAACTATGGCTACACCTTC,CASSPILGPNYGYTF
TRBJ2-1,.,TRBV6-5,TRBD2,TGTGCCAGCAGTTTGGGGACTAGCACTGGTGAGCAGTTCTTC,CASSLGTSTGEQFF
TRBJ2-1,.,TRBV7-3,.,TGTGCCAGCAGCTTATTGGGCGGGATCAATGAGCAGTTCTTC,CASSLLGGINEQFF
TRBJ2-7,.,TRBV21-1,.,TGTGCCAGCAGCAAAGAAGGATACCCGTTTTTTCGCGAGCAGTACTTC,CASSKEGYPFFREQYF
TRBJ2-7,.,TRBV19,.,TGTGCCAGTAGTATAGGTTCCAGGGCCCACGAGCAGTACTTC,CASSIGSRAHEQYF